Below are 5 T cell receptor beta chains sequenced from a single sample in a study of cytomegalovirus exposure and HLA in healthy donors. The PCR was carried out with 60 Vbeta primers and 13 Jbeta primers. Measured with immunoSEQ multiplex PCR; TCRdb has only the in-frame clones, and not every one. The table records 100,000 to 150,000 clones, about three quarters of them present only once. Sequences were obtained from PBMCs. The receptors stem from a human donor in good health.

V usage is TRBV18 and J usage is TRBJ2-7, with D tentatively TRBD1 (6 bases). V dropped 3 bases and J dropped 5 bases, with 14 bases sitting between them. The CDR3 spans 14 residues. CDR1 and CDR2 (germline): KGHSH, LQKENI. DNA for the CDR3: TGTGCCAGCTCACCGAGGGCAGGGGTTGACGAGCAGTACTTC. It encodes CASSPRAGVDEQYF.

V usage is TRBV27 and J usage is TRBJ1-5, with TRBD1 matching 8 bases. The CDR3 spans 15 residues. Trimming removed 5 bases from V and 12 bases from J; junction bases left unmatched: 15. The germline V gene has CDR1 MNHEY and CDR2 SMNVEV (reference sequence). Here the CDR3 reads CASSLTGADQPRQHF. CDR3 coding DNA: TGTGCCAGCAGTCTGACAGGGGCTGATCAGCCCCGCCAGCATTTT.

For this clone: One end of the junction is discordant with germline, which a read error may explain. This sequence joins TRBV5-8 and TRBJ1-5; unclear D gene. The CDR3 contains 15 residues. From germline, CDR1 is SGHTS and CDR2 YDEGEE. The CDR3 here is CASSLPSGSNRPQHF. As DNA, the CDR3 is TGTGCCAGCAGCTTACCTTCTGGGAGCAATCGGCCCCAGCATTTT.

The J gene is TRBJ1-4, the V gene TRBV15, with 7 bases fitting TRBD1. The CDR3 spans 16 residues. Germline assignment: CDR1 LNHNV and CDR2 YYDKDF (reference sequence). V was clipped by 3 bases and J by 2 bases; unmatched bases: 6. CDR3 residues: CATSSSGGRTNEKLFF. The CDR3 DNA reads as TGTGCCACCAGCAGTTCAGGGGGACGGACTAATGAAAAACTGTTTTTT.

As DNA, the CDR3 is TGTGCCAGCAGCCAAGATATGGGCTCCGGGGGGGCAGATTCACCCCTCCACTTT. It specifies CASSQDMGSGGADSPLHF. The chain recombines TRBV4-2 with TRBJ1-6, with D tentatively TRBD1 (6 bases). Germline CDR1 reads LGHNA; CDR2 reads YNFKEQ. This CDR3 has 18 amino acids. V was pared by 0 bases and J by 8 bases, with 20 bases between.